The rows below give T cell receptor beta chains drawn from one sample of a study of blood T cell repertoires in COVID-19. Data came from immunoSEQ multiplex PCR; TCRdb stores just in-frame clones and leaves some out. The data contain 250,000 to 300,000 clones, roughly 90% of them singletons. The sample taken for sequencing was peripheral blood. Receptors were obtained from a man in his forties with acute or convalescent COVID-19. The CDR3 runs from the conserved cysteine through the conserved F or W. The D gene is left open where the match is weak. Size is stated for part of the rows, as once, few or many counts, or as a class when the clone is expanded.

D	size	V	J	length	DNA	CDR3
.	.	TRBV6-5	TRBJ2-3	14	TGTGCCAGCAGTTACTCTGGCACGAGGGATACGCAGTATTTT	CASSYSGTRDTQYF
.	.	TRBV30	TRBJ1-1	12	TGTGCCTGGAGTGTACGAACGGTAGAAGCTTTCTTT	CAWSVRTVEAFF
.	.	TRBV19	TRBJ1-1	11	TGTGCCAGTAACGCGGTAGGTGAAGCTTTCTTT	CASNAVGEAFF
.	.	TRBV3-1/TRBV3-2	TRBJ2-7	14	TGTGCCAACGACCCCGGGAGAAGCTCCTACGAGCAGTACTTC	CANDPGRSSYEQYF
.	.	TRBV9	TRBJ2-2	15	TGTGCCAGCAGCGTAGGCGCTAGCAACACCGGGGAGCTGTTTTTT	CASSVGASNTGELFF
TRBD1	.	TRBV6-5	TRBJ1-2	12	TGTGCCAGCAGTTTGACAGGGAATGGCTACACCTTC	CASSLTGNGYTF
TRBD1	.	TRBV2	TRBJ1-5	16	TGTGCCAGCAGTGCCTCCTCGGACAGGGCAACGGGACCCCAGCATTTT	CASSASSDRATGPQHF
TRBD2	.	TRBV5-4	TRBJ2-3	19	TGTGCCAGCAACATCGGGGGGCTAGCGGGGTCCCAAGGTGGAGATACGCAGTATTTT	CASNIGGLAGSQGGDTQYF
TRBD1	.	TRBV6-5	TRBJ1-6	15	TGTGCCAGCAGTAACCGACAGGGGATGAATTCACCCCTCCACTTT	CASSNRQGMNSPLHF
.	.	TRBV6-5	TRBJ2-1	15	TGTGCCAGCAGTTCTCGGCCGGAGGGATACAATGAGCAGTTCTTC	CASSSRPEGYNEQFF
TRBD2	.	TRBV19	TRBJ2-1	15	TGTGCCAGTAGTACCCGACTAGCGGGGGTTAATGAGCAGTTCTTC	CASSTRLAGVNEQFF
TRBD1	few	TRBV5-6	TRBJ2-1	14	TGTGCCAGCAGCTCGACAGGGGGATTAAATGAGCAGTTCTTC	CASSSTGGLNEQFF
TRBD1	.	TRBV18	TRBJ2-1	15	TGTGCCAGCTCACTAACCGGGACAGGCTACAATGAGCAGTTCTTC	CASSLTGTGYNEQFF
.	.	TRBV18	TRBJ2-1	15	TGTGCCAGCTCGCCCCGGGGGAACAGTAACAATGAGCAGTTCTTC	CASSPRGNSNNEQFF
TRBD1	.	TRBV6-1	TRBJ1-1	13	TGTGCCAGCCGGGACAGGGCGGGGACTGAAGCTTTCTTT	CASRDRAGTEAFF
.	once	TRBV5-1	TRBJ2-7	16	TGCGCCAGCAGCTTGGAAGGGGCGGGGGCCTCCTACGAGCAGTACTTC	CASSLEGAGASYEQYF
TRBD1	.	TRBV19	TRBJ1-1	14	TGTGCCTCCGGGGACAGTCGCCCGAGTCGTGAAGCTTTCTTT	CASGDSRPSREAFF
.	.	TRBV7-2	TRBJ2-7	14	TGTGCCAGCAGCTTAAGGCGGGGGCAGGACGAGCAGTACTTC	CASSLRRGQDEQYF
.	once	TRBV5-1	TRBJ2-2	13	TGCGCCAGCAGGTCCCTCCGGACCGGGGAGCTGTTTTTT	CASRSLRTGELFF
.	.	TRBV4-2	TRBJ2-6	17	TGTGCCAGCAGCCCCCAGACGGGTGCGAGTGGGGCCAACGTCCTGACTTTC	CASSPQTGASGANVLTF
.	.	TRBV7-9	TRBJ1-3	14	TGTGCCAGCAGCTTAGGAGGGGGAGGAAACACCATATATTTT	CASSLGGGGNTIYF
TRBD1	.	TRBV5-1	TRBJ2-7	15	TGCGCCAGCAGCTTTGCGACAGGGGGGGAACGAGCGCAGTACTTC	CASSFATGGERAQYF
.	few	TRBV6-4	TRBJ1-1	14	TGTGCCAGCAGTGACCGGGACTCACGAGGCCCAGCTTTCTTT	CASSDRDSRGPAFF
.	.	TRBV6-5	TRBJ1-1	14	TGTGCCAGCAGTTATGTACCCCCAGACACTGAAGCTTTCTTT	CASSYVPPDTEAFF
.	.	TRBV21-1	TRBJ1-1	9	TGTGCCAGCAGCAAACGGGATATCTTT	CASSKRDIF
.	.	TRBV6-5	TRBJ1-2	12	TGTGCCAGCAGTCGCGGGCCAAATGGCTACACCTTC	CASSRGPNGYTF
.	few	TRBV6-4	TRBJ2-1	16	TGTGCCAGCAGCGAAAGGGGGGAGGGCTCCTACAATGAGCAGTTCTTC	CASSERGEGSYNEQFF
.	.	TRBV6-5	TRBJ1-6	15	TGTGCCAGCAGTCTGGTCTCTTCAGGATATTCACCCCTCCACTTT	CASSLVSSGYSPLHF
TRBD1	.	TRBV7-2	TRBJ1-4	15	TGTGCCAGCAGCCTCGACAGGGCAACTAATGAAAAACTGTTTTTT	CASSLDRATNEKLFF